The T cell receptor beta chain described here comes from a study of T cells in Graves' hyperthyroidism and ophthalmopathy. Points from the study as a whole: Blood also carried most thyroid clonotypes expanded above 0.001.

Amplification targeted TCR beta CDR3 regions from RNA transcripts. HTBI primers were used for first-round RT-PCR of the TCR CDR3. MiXCR, run by TCRdb on the multiplex PCR reads, gives a single entry per CDR3 protein. This table has roughly 250,000 distinct CDR3 sequences, roughly 15% appearing once. The diagnostic basis comprised clinical symptoms, serum thyroxine and TRAb, thyroid ultrasound and orbital computed tomography. This clonotype was found many times. Its matching antigen is unknown. The receptor comes from a woman in her forties with Graves' hyperthyroidism that later progressed to Graves' ophthalmopathy. The sequenced sample consisted of blood.

CDR3 sequence reads: CASSLVGTVNTGELFF. For the CDR3, the DNA is TGTGCCAGCAGCTTAGTAGGGACGGTGAACACCGGGGAGCTGTTTTTT. V usage is TRBV7-9 and J usage is TRBJ2-2; the D gene could be TRBD1 or TRBD2 (5 bases each). The CDR3 has 16 residues. Germline loops: CDR1 SEHNR, CDR2 FQNEAQ (reference sequence). V was cut by 1 base and J by 1 base, with 10 bases left in between.